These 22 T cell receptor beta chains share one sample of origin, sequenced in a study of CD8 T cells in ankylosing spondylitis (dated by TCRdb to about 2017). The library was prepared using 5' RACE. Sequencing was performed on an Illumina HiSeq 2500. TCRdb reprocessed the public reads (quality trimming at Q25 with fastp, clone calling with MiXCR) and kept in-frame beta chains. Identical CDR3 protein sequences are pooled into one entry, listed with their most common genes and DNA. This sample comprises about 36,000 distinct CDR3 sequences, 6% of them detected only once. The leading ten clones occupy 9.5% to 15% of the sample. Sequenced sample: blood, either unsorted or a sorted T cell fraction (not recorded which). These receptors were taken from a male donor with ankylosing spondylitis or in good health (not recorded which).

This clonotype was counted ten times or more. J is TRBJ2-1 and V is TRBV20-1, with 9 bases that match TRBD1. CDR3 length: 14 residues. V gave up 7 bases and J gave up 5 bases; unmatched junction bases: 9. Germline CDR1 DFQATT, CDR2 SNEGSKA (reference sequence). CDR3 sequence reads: CSGASGTGNNEQFF. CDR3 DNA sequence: TGCAGTGGCGCCTCCGGGACAGGGAACAATGAGCAGTTCTTC.

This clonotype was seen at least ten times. In nucleotides, the CDR3 is TGTGCCATCTCCGGGCCTAGTGGAACCCAAGAGACCCAGTACTTC. Translated: CAISGPSGTQETQYF. This rearrangement joins TRBV10-3 to TRBJ2-5, with D hard to call. CDR1 ENHRY and CDR2 SYGVKD come from the germline V gene. Trimming stripped 8 bases from V and 1 base from J, with 17 bases between. There are 15 residues in the CDR3.

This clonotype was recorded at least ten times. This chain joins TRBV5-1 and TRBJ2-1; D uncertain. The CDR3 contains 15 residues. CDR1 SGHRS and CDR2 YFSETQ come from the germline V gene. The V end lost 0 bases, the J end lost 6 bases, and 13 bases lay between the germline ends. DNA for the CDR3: TGCGCCAGCAGCTTGGAGGCCAGAAAGGGCAATGAGCAGTTCTTC. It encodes CASSLEARKGNEQFF. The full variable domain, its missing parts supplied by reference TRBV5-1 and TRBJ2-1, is KAGVTQTPRYLIKTRGQQVTLSCSPISGHRSVSWYQQTPGQGLQFLFEYFSETQRNKGNFPGRFSGRQFSNSRSEMNVSTLELGDSALYLCASSLEARKGNEQFFGPGTRLTVL.

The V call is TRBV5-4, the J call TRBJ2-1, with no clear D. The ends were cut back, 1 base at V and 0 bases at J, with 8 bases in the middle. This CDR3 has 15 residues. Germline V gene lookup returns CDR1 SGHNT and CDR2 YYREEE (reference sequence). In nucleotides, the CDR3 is TGTGCCAGCAGCTTGAAGCGCAGCTCCTACAATGAGCAGTTCTTC. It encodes CASSLKRSSYNEQFF.

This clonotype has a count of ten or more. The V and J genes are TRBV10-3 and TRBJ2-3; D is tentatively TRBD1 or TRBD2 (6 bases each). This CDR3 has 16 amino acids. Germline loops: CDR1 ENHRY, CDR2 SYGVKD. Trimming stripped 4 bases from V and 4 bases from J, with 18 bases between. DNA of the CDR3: TGTGCCATCAGTGCGCCCGGGGGCGGCGGTCCAGATACGCAGTATTTT. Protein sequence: CAISAPGGGGPDTQYF.

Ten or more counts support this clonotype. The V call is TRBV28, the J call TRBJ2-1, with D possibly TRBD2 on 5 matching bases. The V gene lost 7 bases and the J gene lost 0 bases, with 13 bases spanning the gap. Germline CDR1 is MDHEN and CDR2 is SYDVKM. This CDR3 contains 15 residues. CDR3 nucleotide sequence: TGTGCCAGCATATCAGGTGGGAGCTCCTACAATGAGCAGTTCTTC. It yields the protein CASISGGSSYNEQFF.

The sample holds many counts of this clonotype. The CDR3 DNA reads TGTGCCAGCAGTGGGGGACTCCAGGATGAGCAGTTCTTC. Translated, it gives CASSGGLQDEQFF. The chain is built from TRBV6-1 and TRBJ2-1; possibly TRBD2 for D (6 bases). Trimming cost V 4 bases and J 8 bases, with 12 bases left between them. The CDR3 covers 13 residues. Germline CDR1 is MNHNS and CDR2 is SASEGT.

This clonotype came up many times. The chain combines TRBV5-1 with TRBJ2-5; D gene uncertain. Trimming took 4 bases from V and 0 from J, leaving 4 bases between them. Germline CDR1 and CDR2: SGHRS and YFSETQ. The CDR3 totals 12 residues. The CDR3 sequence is CASSPNQETQYF. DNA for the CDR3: TGCGCCAGCAGCCCTAACCAAGAGACCCAGTACTTC.

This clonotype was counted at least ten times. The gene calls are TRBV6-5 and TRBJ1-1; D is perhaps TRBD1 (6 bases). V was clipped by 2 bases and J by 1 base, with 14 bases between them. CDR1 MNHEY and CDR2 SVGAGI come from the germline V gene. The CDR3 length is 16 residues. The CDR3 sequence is CASSYEREGGNTEAFF. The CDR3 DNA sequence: TGTGCCAGCAGTTACGAGCGGGAGGGGGGGAACACTGAAGCTTTCTTT.

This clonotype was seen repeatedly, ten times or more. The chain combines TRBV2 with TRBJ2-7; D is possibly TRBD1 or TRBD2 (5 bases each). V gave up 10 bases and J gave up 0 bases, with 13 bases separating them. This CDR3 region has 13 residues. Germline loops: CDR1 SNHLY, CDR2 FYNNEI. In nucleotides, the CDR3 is TGTGCCATCCGGGACCCACTCTCCTACGAGCAGTACTTC. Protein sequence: CAIRDPLSYEQYF.

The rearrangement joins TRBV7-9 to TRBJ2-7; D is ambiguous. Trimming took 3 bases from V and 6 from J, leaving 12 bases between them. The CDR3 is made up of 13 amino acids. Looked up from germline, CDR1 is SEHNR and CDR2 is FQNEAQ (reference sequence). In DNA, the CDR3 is TGTGCCAGCAGCTTTGGGTCTCACAGCGAGCAGTACTTC. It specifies CASSFGSHSEQYF.

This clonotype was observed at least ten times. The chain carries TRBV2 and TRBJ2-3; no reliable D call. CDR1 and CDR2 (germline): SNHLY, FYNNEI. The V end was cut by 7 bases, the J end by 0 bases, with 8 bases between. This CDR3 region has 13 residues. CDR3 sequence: CASNGRSTDTQYF. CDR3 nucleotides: TGTGCCAGCAACGGACGGAGCACAGATACGCAGTATTTT.

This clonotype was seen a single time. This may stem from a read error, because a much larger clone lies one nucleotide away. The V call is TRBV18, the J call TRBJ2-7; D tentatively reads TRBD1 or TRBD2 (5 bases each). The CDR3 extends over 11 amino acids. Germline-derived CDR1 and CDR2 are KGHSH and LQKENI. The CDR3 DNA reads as TGTACCAGCTCACAAGGGACCGAGCAGTACTTC. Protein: CTSSQGTEQYF.

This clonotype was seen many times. The CDR3 sequence: CASSQDRTGNYGYTF. The CDR3 region has the DNA TGTGCCAGCAGCCAAGATAGGACAGGGAACTATGGCTACACCTTC. V usage is TRBV4-2 and J usage is TRBJ1-2; 8 bases agree with TRBD1. The CDR3 is 15 residues long. The V segment lost 0 bases and the J segment 2 bases; nucleotides outside the gene matches: 2. CDR1 and CDR2 from the germline V gene are LGHNA and YNFKEQ.

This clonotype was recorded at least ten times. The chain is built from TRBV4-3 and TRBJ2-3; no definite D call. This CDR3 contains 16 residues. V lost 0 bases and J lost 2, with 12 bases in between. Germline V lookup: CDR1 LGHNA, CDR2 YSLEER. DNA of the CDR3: TGCGCCAGCAGCCAAGATAGTGGAGTCCCCACAGATACGCAGTATTTT. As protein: CASSQDSGVPTDTQYF.

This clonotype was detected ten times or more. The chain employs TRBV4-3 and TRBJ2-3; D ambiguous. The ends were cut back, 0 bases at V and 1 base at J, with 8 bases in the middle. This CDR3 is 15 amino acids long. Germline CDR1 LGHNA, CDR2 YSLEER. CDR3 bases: TGCGCCAGCAGCCAAGATAAACACCGCACAGATACGCAGTATTTT. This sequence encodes CASSQDKHRTDTQYF.

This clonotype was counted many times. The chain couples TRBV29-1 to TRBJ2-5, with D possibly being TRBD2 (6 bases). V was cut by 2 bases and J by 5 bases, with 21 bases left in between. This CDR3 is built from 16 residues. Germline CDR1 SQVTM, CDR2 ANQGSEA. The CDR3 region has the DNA TGCAGCGTTGAAACTACGTACGGGGGACCGGACGAGACCCAGTACTTC. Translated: CSVETTYGGPDETQYF.

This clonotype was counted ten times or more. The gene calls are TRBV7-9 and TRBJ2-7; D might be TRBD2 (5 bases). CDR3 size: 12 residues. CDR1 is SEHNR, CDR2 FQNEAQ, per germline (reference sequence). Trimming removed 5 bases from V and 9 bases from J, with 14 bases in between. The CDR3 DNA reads TGTGCCAGCAGCACCGGACTGGCATCGCAGTACTTC. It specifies CASSTGLASQYF.

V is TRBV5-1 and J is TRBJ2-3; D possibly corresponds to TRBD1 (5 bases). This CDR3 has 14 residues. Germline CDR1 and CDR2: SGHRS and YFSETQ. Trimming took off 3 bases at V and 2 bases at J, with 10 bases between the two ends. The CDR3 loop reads CASSSQDITDTQYF. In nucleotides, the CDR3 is TGCGCCAGCAGCTCGCAGGACATCACAGATACGCAGTATTTT.

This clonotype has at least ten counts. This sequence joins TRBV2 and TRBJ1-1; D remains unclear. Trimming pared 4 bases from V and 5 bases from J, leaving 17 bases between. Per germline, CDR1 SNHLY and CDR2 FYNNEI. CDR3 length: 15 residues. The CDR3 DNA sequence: TGTGCCAGCAGTGTTTCTCTGCGGGAAGGGACTGAAGCTTTCTTT. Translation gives CASSVSLREGTEAFF.

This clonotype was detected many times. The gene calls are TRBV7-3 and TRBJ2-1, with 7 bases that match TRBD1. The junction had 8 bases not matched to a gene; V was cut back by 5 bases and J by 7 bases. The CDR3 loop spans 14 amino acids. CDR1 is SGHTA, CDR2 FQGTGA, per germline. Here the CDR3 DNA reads TGTGCCAGCAGCCTACACAGGGGACAGAATGAGCAGTTCTTC. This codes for CASSLHRGQNEQFF.

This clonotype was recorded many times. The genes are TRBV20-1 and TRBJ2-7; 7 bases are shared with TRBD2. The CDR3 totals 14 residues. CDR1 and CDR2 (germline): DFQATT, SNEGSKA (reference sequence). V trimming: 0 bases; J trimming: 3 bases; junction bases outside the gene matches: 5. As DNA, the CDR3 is TGCAGTGCTAGAGATCGCGGGGGATACTACGAGCAGTACTTC. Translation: CSARDRGGYYEQYF.